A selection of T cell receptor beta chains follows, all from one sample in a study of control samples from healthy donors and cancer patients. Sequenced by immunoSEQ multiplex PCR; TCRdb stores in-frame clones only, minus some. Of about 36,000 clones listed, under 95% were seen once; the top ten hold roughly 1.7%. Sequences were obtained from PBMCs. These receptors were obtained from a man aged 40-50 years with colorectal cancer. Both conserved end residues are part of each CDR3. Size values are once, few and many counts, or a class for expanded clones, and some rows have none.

CASGNQGETQYF,TRBV6-5,.
CASSIRTDSPLHF,TRBV19,.
CSVLIPPGRDTGELFF,TRBV29-1,.
CASSESRQSNYGYTF,TRBV6-4,.
CASSTRTNSYEQYF,TRBV6-5,.
CASSLKGRNEKLFF,TRBV5-6,once
CASSELDRGGSPLHF,TRBV6-1,.
CASRRDWHEQFF,TRBV27,.
CASSPGTGESSGNTIYF,TRBV7-9,.
CASSPQLDNEKLFF,TRBV9,.
CARKIQETQYF,TRBV5-8,.
CASSIWAGASYNEQFF,TRBV19,.
CASSRRGRGGYTF,TRBV3-1/TRBV3-2,.
CASSSPQRGRANEQYF,TRBV13,.
CASSTDRDRGLYEQYF,TRBV19,.
CASSLEGNFNEQFF,TRBV7-9,.
CASSSFTGGGQPQHF,TRBV6-5,.
CAVGRGGHETQYF,TRBV19,.
CASSQVFSAQYF,TRBV3-1/TRBV3-2,.
CASRSWDGASGNTIYF,TRBV5-1,.
CASSYRDNYGYTF,TRBV27,.
CASTPGTRTYEQYF,TRBV11-2,.
CASSEEPLARAKNIQYF,TRBV6-1,.
CASKVPETTEAFF,TRBV6-5,.
CASSPFTRQGSVDTEAFF,TRBV18,.
CASSFTLTNSPLHF,TRBV11-2,.
CASSESKTPSYNEQFF,TRBV10-1,.
CASSGRGGVGLSGYTF,TRBV7-2,.
CASSPLTGGVETQYF,TRBV7-9,.
CASSRQAGNYEQYF,TRBV16,.
CASSLVPGSQYEQYF,TRBV5-1,.
CASSQDGAGDRYNEQFF,TRBV3-1/TRBV3-2,.
CASSEGGQGSEKLFF,TRBV2,.
CASSQGPGRSSGNTIYF,TRBV3-1/TRBV3-2,.
CASSLLGVSTDTQYF,TRBV7-3,.
CASSATGGWTEAFF,TRBV9,few
CASSFWSGASTDTQYF,TRBV11-2,.
CASSQGREQPQHF,TRBV4-2,once
CASSLASPRSSYNEQFF,TRBV7-6,.
CASSLRSLNTEAFF,TRBV7-8,.
CASSLVGTGGTEAFF,TRBV5-1,.
CASSPTGPFTGELFF,TRBV5-1,.
CASSQGGPSNQPQHF,TRBV4-1,.
CASSPDRKGVKLFF,TRBV27,.
CASSPRQGSSYNEQFF,TRBV18,.
CSVEANTEAFF,TRBV29-1,once
CSASQLEQYF,TRBV20-1,.
CASSISSIGGSPNTGELFF,TRBV19,.
CASSPMTGNGYTF,TRBV5-1,.
CASSTSTDTQYF,TRBV18,.
CASSLGASSNYGYTF,TRBV5-5,few
CASSQDSRERSPLHF,TRBV14,once
CATSREVRPGEKLFF,TRBV15,once